Listed below are T cell receptor beta chains from one sample, sequenced in a study of shared clonotypes between healthy human individuals. Sequencing used immunoSEQ multiplex PCR; TCRdb keeps in-frame clones, though not all of them. The repertoire holds 2,100,000 or so clones, with around 95% as singletons. The sample consisted of naive CD4+ T cells sorted from blood. The origin of the receptors is a young man in good health. Each CDR3 is given with its conserved first and last residue. The D gene is left open where the match is weak. Size values are once, few and many counts, or a class for expanded clones, and some rows have none.

j_gene | d_gene | abundance | v_gene | CDR3nt | CDR3aa
TRBJ1-2 | TRBD1 | . | TRBV5-1 | TGCGCCAGCAGCCCCAAGCAGACAGGGGACCATGGCTACACCTTC | CASSPKQTGDHGYTF
TRBJ2-3 | . | . | TRBV10-3 | TGTGCCACTGGGACCGCCGTTCAATCTAGCACAGATACGCAGTATTTT | CATGTAVQSSTDTQYF
TRBJ2-5 | TRBD1 | . | TRBV11-3 | TGTGCCAGCAGCTTAGGCCCGACAGGGGGTGAGACCCAGTACTTC | CASSLGPTGGETQYF
TRBJ1-5 | TRBD1 | . | TRBV19 | TGTGCCAGTAGCGGACAGGGCTATAGCAATCAGCCCCAGCATTTT | CASSGQGYSNQPQHF
TRBJ2-1 | . | . | TRBV10-2 | TGCGCCAGCAGAGGGGCGTTGAGCAATGAGCAGTTCTTC | CASRGALSNEQFF
TRBJ2-2 | . | . | TRBV6-4 | TGTGCCAGCAGTGCAGGGAACACCGGGGAGCTGTTTTTT | CASSAGNTGELFF
TRBJ1-4 | TRBD1 | . | TRBV30 | TGTGCCTGGAGTGCGGGACAGGGGGCTTCTAATGAAAAACTGTTTTTT | CAWSAGQGASNEKLFF
TRBJ1-4 | . | . | TRBV4-1 | TGCGCCAGCAGCCAAGAGGCAACTAATGAAAAACTGTTTTTT | CASSQEATNEKLFF
TRBJ1-1 | TRBD1 | once | TRBV5-1 | TGCGCCAGCAGCAATACCGGGACAGGGGCGGGGGAAGCTTTCTTT | CASSNTGTGAGEAFF
TRBJ2-3 | TRBD2 | once | TRBV28 | TGTGCCAGCAGTTGGGCTAGCGGGGTGGATGTTACGCAGTATTTT | CASSWASGVDVTQYF
TRBJ1-1 | . | . | TRBV7-9 | TGTGCCAGCAGCTCTTTGACAGTGAACACTGAAGCTTTCTTT | CASSSLTVNTEAFF
TRBJ1-2 | TRBD1 | . | TRBV29-1 | TGCAGCGCCAGACAGGGTGGAGACTATGGCTACACCTTC | CSARQGGDYGYTF
TRBJ1-6 | . | . | TRBV27 | TGTGCCAGCAGTTTAGAAAGCCACCGAAGGACTGTTAGAAATTCACCCCTCCACTTT | CASSLESHRRTVRNSPLHF
TRBJ1-2 | TRBD1 | . | TRBV27 | TGTGCCAGCAGACAGGGACAGGGGGCAGGAGGCTACACCTTC | CASRQGQGAGGYTF
TRBJ2-7 | TRBD1 | . | TRBV28 | TGTGCCAGCAGTAAGACAGGGGCCGGCTCCTACGAGCAGTACTTC | CASSKTGAGSYEQYF
TRBJ1-4 | . | . | TRBV30 | TGTGCCTGGAGTGCCCGACAGGCTAATGAAAAACTGTTTTTT | CAWSARQANEKLFF
TRBJ1-1 | . | . | TRBV5-4 | TGTGCCAGCAGCCCGCCAGGGTCCCTCATACGTGAAGCTTTCTTT | CASSPPGSLIREAFF
TRBJ1-5 | . | . | TRBV5-6 | TGTGCCAGCAGCTCGGGGCGGAGGGATCAGCCCCAGCATTTT | CASSSGRRDQPQHF
TRBJ2-7 | . | . | TRBV10-2 | TGCGCCAGCAGTGAAGGGATCGAGCAGTACTTC | CASSEGIEQYF
TRBJ2-2 | . | once | TRBV28 | TGTGCCAGCAGTTTATACGGCCGAACGAACACCGGGGAGCTGTTTTTT | CASSLYGRTNTGELFF
TRBJ1-5 | . | . | TRBV28 | TGTGCCAGCAGTTTGGCCGAACAGGCGAATCAGCCCCAGCATTTT | CASSLAEQANQPQHF
TRBJ2-3 | . | . | TRBV6-5 | TGTGCCAGCAGTAGGGACGGGACAAACACAGATACGCAGTATTTT | CASSRDGTNTDTQYF
TRBJ1-2 | . | once | TRBV20-1 | TGCAGTGCTAGCTACGTAGGGGGCTACACCTTC | CSASYVGGYTF
TRBJ1-5 | . | . | TRBV18 | TGTGCCAGCTCATCTTGGGATCAGCCCCAGCATTTT | CASSSWDQPQHF
TRBJ2-1 | . | once | TRBV6-5 | TGTGCCAGCAGCAGGGACTGGGGGACCTACAATGAGCAGTTCTTC | CASSRDWGTYNEQFF
TRBJ1-6 | TRBD1 | once | TRBV19 | TGTGCCAGTAGTACGGGACAGGTTAATTCACCCCTCCACTTT | CASSTGQVNSPLHF
TRBJ1-6 | . | few | TRBV2 | TGTGCCACCGAGGGGCAGCCAAATTCACCCCTCCACTTT | CATEGQPNSPLHF
TRBJ1-1 | TRBD1 | . | TRBV5-1 | TGCGCCAGCAGCTTGACCGGGACAGGGGGCTACACTGAAGCTTTCTTT | CASSLTGTGGYTEAFF
TRBJ1-1 | TRBD1 | . | TRBV29-1 | TGCAGCGCCAGGGGGCACACTGAAGCTTTCTTT | CSARGHTEAFF
TRBJ2-2 | TRBD2 | once | TRBV6-1 | TGTGCCAGCAGCGGGAGGGTCGGCACCGGGGAGCTGTTTTTT | CASSGRVGTGELFF
TRBJ1-1 | . | . | TRBV27 | TGTGCCAGCAGTTCCGAAATTAACACTGAAGCTTTCTTT | CASSSEINTEAFF
TRBJ2-1 | TRBD1 | . | TRBV5-6 | TGTGCCAGCAGGAAAACAGGGGCCAATGAGCAGTTCTTC | CASRKTGANEQFF
TRBJ2-2 | . | . | TRBV19 | TGTGCCAGTACTTGGGGTCTGGGACTGAACACCGGGGAGCTGTTTTTT | CASTWGLGLNTGELFF
TRBJ2-2 | TRBD1 | . | TRBV5-4 | TGTGCCAGCAGCTTGATTTCCGGGACAGGTAATCCCGGGGAGCTGTTTTTT | CASSLISGTGNPGELFF
TRBJ2-1 | . | . | TRBV6-1 | TGTGCCAGCAGTGAATTCCATGAGCAGTTCTTC | CASSEFHEQFF
TRBJ2-1 | TRBD2 | . | TRBV30 | TGTGCCTGGAGTGTACTCGGACTAGCGCCAGGCTACAATGAGCAGTTCTTC | CAWSVLGLAPGYNEQFF
TRBJ2-7 | TRBD1 | . | TRBV5-1 | TGCGCCAGCAGCCAGGGACAGAACGGGGTCGAGCAGTACTTC | CASSQGQNGVEQYF
TRBJ2-5 | TRBD2 | . | TRBV10-3 | TGTGCCATCAGTGAGTCTAGCGGGGGGCGGCAGACCCAGTACTTC | CAISESSGGRQTQYF
TRBJ1-5 | TRBD1 | . | TRBV7-2 | TGTGCCAGCAGCTTAAGAGACAGGGCGAGCAATCAGCCCCAGCATTTT | CASSLRDRASNQPQHF
TRBJ2-7 | TRBD2 | . | TRBV19 | TGTGCCAGTAGTTCCGTTAGCGGGAGCTCCTACGAGCAGTACTTC | CASSSVSGSSYEQYF
TRBJ2-5 | TRBD2 | . | TRBV19 | TGTGCCAGTAGTAGCGGGGGGGCCGGAGAGACCCAGTACTTC | CASSSGGAGETQYF
TRBJ2-3 | . | . | TRBV18 | TGTGCCAGCTCACCGATGGGAGGCACAGATACGCAGTATTTT | CASSPMGGTDTQYF
TRBJ2-1 | . | . | TRBV7-3 | TGTGCCAGCAGCTTAGGTGCGGGTTCCTATGAGCAGTTCTTC | CASSLGAGSYEQFF
TRBJ2-3 | TRBD2 | . | TRBV11-2 | TGTGCCAGCAGCGTACTAGCGGGTGCGCTGGATACGCAGTATTTT | CASSVLAGALDTQYF
TRBJ1-4 | TRBD1 | . | TRBV7-2 | TGTGCCAGCAGATTACAGGGGGCGGCTAATGAAAAACTGTTTTTT | CASRLQGAANEKLFF
TRBJ2-7 | TRBD1 | . | TRBV5-1 | TGCGCCAGCAGCTTGGATTCAGGGGGCGCAAATTTCTACGAGCAGTACTTC | CASSLDSGGANFYEQYF
TRBJ2-7 | TRBD2 | once | TRBV10-3 | TGTGCCGCCAGCCAGACGGGGGGTGAGCAGTACTTC | CAASQTGGEQYF
TRBJ1-2 | . | . | TRBV4-1 | TGCGCCAGCAGCCAGTCCGGGGCCTCCGAGTATGGCTACACCTTC | CASSQSGASEYGYTF
TRBJ1-3 | TRBD1 | . | TRBV28 | TGTGCCAGCAGTTTATGGACAGGGATAAGCTCTGGAAACACCATATATTTT | CASSLWTGISSGNTIYF
TRBJ2-2 | TRBD1 | . | TRBV19 | TGTGCCAGTAGTATTAGAGGGACAGGGAGTTTCGCCGGGGAGCTGTTTTTT | CASSIRGTGSFAGELFF
TRBJ2-5 | TRBD2 | . | TRBV7-2 | TGTGCCAGCAGCTTAGTCGGGAGGAAAGAGACCCAGTACTTC | CASSLVGRKETQYF
TRBJ1-2 | TRBD1 | . | TRBV5-1 | TGCGCCAGCAGCGGCGCACAGGGGGGCTATGGCTACACCTTC | CASSGAQGGYGYTF
TRBJ1-3 | . | . | TRBV19 | TGTGCCAGTAGTGTGGGACGTGTGATCTCTGGAAACACCATATATTTT | CASSVGRVISGNTIYF
TRBJ1-1 | . | once | TRBV7-2 | TGTGCCAGCAGCTTAGCACCGAACACTGAAGCTTTCTTT | CASSLAPNTEAFF
TRBJ1-2 | TRBD1 | . | TRBV19 | TGTGCCAGTAGTCGACAGGGGTCGATCATCTATGGCTACACCTTC | CASSRQGSIIYGYTF
TRBJ2-2 | TRBD2 | . | TRBV5-4 | TGTGCCAGCAGCTTGTCTAGCGGGCTTAACACCGGGGAGCTGTTTTTT | CASSLSSGLNTGELFF
TRBJ1-5 | TRBD1 | . | TRBV4-1 | TGCGCCAGCAGCCAACCGGACAGGACTGGCAATCAGCCCCAGCATTTT | CASSQPDRTGNQPQHF